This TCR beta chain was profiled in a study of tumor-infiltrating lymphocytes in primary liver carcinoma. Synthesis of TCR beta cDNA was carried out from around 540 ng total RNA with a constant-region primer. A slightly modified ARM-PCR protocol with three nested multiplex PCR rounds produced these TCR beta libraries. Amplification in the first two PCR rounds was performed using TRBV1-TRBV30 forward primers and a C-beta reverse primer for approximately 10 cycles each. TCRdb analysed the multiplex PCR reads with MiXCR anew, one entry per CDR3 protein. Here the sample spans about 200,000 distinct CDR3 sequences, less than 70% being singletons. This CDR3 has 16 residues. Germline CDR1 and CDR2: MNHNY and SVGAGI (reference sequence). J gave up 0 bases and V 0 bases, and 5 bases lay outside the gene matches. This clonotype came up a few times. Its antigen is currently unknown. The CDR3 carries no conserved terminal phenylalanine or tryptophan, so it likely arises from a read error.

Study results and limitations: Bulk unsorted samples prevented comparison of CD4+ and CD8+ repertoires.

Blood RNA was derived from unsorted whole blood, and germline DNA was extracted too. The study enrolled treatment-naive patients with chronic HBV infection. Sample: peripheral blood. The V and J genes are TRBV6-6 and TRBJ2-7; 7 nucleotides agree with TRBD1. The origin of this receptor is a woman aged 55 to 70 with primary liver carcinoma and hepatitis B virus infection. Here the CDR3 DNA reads TGTGCCAGCAGTTACTCGGGACAGAGAAGCTCCTACGAGCAGTACATC. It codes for CASSYSGQRSSYEQYI.